The clone carrying this TCR beta chain appeared many times. TCRdb used MiXCR to reprocess the RT-PCR reads, holding one entry per CDR3 protein. The sample consists of 550,000 to 650,000 distinct CDR3 sequences, 12% of them appearing once. The data are from a study of response to subunit inactivated influenza vaccine. The CDR3 contains 14 residues. Germline CDR1 reads SGHVS; CDR2 reads FQNEAQ. J gave up 1 base and V 4 bases, and 3 bases lay outside the gene matches. The TCR comes from a man aged 45-60 years who received an inactivated influenza vaccine. The rearrangement uses TRBV7-8 and TRBJ2-5; 7 bases match TRBD1. Sequencing used PBMCs from blood, obtained on the day of vaccination. CDR3 DNA sequence: TGTGCCAGCAGCTCCCGACAGGGCCAAGAGACCCAGTACTTC. Protein sequence: CASSSRQGQETQYF.